Shown below are 5 T cell receptor beta chains from a single sample sequenced in a study of molecular identifiers for immune sequencing clone quantification. TCRdb analysed the PCR reads with MiXCR anew, one entry per CDR3 protein. The sample lists more than 300,000 distinct CDR3 sequences; 20% to 25% were seen once. Sequenced input: naive CD8+ T cells from blood, with Jurkat cell RNA spiked in. The subset was: FACS-sorted CD8+CD4-CCR7+CD45RA+ naive T cells. The source of these receptors is a human donor in good health. Some libraries in this study had Jurkat cell RNA spiked in.

This clonotype has at least ten counts. The rearrangement uses TRBV7-2 and TRBJ1-1; 11 bases map to TRBD1. The CDR3 contains 16 residues. V trimming: 5 bases; J trimming: 5 bases; junction bases outside the gene matches: 10. Germline V CDR1 and CDR2: SGHTA, FQGNSA. CDR3 residues: CASSTRTGGAGTEAFF. The DNA for the CDR3 is TGTGCCAGCAGCACACGGACAGGGGGCGCGGGGACTGAAGCTTTCTTT.

This clonotype was counted only a few times. The V and J genes are TRBV6-2 or TRBV6-3 and TRBJ2-2, with D maybe TRBD1 (6 bases). Deletions cut 10 bases from V and 5 bases from J, with 20 bases between. The CDR3 consists of 15 residues. Germline loops: CDR1 MNHEY, CDR2 SVGEGT. In DNA, the CDR3 is TGTGCCACCAAAACCTGGGACACAACTACCGGGGAGCTGTTTTTT. As protein: CATKTWDTTTGELFF.

The table lists this clonotype with many counts. V gene TRBV14 combines with J gene TRBJ2-2; possibly TRBD1 for D (6 bases). V was shortened by 3 bases and J by 4 bases, with 12 bases between the two germline ends. The CDR3 loop spans 15 amino acids. Germline CDR1 and CDR2: SGHDN and FVKESK. CDR3 in DNA: TGTGCCAGCAGCCAGCTCCAGGGGATCACCGGGGAGCTGTTTTTT. This sequence encodes CASSQLQGITGELFF.

This clonotype was found many times. J is TRBJ2-6 and V is TRBV27; D may be TRBD1 (5 bases). V was trimmed by 7 bases and J by 0 bases, leaving 13 bases between them. The CDR3 totals 16 residues. Per germline, CDR1 MNHEY and CDR2 SMNVEV (reference sequence). The chain's CDR3 is CASTSRVSSGANVLTF. DNA for the CDR3: TGTGCCAGCACCAGCAGGGTTAGCTCTGGGGCCAACGTCCTGACTTTC.

As for this clonotype: This may stem from a read error, because a much larger clone lies one nucleotide away. The genes are TRBV28 and TRBJ2-3; 10 bases fit TRBD2. The CDR3 is made up of 14 amino acids. Germline loops: CDR1 MDHEN, CDR2 SYDVKM. This CDR3 reads CAGSFRLAGDTQYF. CDR3 nucleotides: TGTGCCGGCAGTTTCCGACTAGCGGGAGATACGCAGTATTTT.